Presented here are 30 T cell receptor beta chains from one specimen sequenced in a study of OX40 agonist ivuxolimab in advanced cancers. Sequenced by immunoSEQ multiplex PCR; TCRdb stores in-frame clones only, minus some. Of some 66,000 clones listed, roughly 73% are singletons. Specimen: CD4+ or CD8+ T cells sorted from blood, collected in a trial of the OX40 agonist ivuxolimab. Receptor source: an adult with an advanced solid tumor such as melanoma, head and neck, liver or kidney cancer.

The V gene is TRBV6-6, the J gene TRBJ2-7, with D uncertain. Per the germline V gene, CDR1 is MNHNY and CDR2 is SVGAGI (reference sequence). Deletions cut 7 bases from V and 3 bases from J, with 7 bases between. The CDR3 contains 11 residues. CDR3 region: CASIGNYEQYF. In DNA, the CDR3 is TGTGCCAGCATTGGAAACTACGAGCAGTACTTC.

CDR3 DNA sequence: TGTGCCAGCAGCTTAGGAGAATTCGTCAATGAGCAGTTCTTC. It yields the protein CASSLGEFVNEQFF. The chain uses TRBV11-1 and TRBJ2-1, with D unresolved. The ends were cut back, 1 base at V and 6 bases at J, with 10 bases in the middle. The CDR3 spans 14 residues. Per germline, CDR1 SGHAT and CDR2 FQDESV (reference sequence).

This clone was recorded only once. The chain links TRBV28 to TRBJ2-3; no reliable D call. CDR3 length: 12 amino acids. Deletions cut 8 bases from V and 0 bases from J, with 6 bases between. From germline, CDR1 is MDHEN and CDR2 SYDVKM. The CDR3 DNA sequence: TGTGCCAGCGGAGCAAGCACAGATACGCAGTATTTT. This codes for CASGASTDTQYF.

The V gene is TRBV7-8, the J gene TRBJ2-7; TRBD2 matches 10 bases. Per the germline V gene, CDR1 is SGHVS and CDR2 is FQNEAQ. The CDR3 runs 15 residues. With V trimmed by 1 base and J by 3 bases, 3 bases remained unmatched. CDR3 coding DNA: TGTGCCAGCAGCTTAGTAGCGGGGGGTTACTACGAGCAGTACTTC. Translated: CASSLVAGGYYEQYF. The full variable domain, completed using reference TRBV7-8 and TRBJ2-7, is GAGVSQSPRYKVAKRGQDVALRCDPISGHVSLFWYQQALGQGPEFLTYFQNEAQLDKSGLPSDRFFAERPEGSVSTLKIQRTQQEDSAVYLCASSLVAGGYYEQYFGPGTRLTVT.

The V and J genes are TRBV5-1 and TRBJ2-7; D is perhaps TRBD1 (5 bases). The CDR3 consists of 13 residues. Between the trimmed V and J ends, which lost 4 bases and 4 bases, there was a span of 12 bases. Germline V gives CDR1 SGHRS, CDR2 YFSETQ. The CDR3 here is CASSRDTGYEQYF. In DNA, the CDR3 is TGCGCCAGCAGCCGAGACACAGGATACGAGCAGTACTTC.

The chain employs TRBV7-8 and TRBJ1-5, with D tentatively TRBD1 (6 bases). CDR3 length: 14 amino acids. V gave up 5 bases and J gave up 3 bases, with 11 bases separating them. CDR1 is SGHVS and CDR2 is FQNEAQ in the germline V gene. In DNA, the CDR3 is TGTGCCAGCAGCGCGGACAGTTCCAATCAGCCCCAGCATTTT. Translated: CASSADSSNQPQHF.

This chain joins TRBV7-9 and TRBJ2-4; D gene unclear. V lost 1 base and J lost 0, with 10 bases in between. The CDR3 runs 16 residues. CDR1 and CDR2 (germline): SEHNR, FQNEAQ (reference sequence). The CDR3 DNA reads TGTGCCAGCAGCTTAGGGTCGGATTCAGCCAAAAACATTCAGTACTTC. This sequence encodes CASSLGSDSAKNIQYF.

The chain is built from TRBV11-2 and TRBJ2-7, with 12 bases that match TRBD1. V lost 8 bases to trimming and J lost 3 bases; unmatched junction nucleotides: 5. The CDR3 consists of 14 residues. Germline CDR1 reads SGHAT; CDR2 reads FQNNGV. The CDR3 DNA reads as TGTGCCAGCGGGGGACAGGGGGCTTTCTACGAGCAGTACTTC. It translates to CASGGQGAFYEQYF.

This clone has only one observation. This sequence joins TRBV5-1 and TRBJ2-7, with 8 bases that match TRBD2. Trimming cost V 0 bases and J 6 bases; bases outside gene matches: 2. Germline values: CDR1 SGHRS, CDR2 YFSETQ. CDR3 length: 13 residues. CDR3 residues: CASSLGAGGEQYF. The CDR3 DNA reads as TGCGCCAGCAGCTTGGGGGCGGGGGGCGAGCAGTACTTC.

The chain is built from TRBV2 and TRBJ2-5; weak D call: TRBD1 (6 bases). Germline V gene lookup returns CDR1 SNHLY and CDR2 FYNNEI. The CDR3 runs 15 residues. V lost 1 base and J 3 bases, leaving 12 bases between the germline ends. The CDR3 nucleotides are TGTGCCAGCAGTGAAGATATGAGGACAGAAGAGACCCAGTACTTC. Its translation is CASSEDMRTEETQYF.

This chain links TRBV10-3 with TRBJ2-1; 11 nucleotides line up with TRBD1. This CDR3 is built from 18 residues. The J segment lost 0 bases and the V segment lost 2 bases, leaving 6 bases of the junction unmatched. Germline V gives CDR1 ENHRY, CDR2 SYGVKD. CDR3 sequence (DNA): TGTGCCATCAGTGAGCCCCGGACAGGGGGCTTCTCCTACAATGAGCAGTTCTTC. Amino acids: CAISEPRTGGFSYNEQFF.

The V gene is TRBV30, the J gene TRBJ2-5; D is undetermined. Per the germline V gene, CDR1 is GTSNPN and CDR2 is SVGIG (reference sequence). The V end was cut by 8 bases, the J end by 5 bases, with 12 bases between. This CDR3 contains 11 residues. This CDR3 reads CAGAGWETQYF. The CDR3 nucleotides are TGTGCCGGAGCTGGATGGGAGACCCAGTACTTC.

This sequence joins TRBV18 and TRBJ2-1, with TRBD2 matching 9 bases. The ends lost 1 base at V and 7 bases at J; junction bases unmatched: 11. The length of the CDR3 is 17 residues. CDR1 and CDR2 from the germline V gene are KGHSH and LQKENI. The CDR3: CASSPLATSGSGNEQFF. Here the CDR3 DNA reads TGTGCCAGCTCACCACTCGCTACTAGCGGGTCAGGGAATGAGCAGTTCTTC.

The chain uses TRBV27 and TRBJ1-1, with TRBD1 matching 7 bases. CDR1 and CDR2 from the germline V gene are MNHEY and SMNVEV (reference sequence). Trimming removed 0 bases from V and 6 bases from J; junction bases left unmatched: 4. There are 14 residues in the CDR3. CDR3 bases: TGTGCCAGCAGTTTATCGCAGGGGGGGGCTGAAGCTTTCTTT. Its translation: CASSLSQGGAEAFF.

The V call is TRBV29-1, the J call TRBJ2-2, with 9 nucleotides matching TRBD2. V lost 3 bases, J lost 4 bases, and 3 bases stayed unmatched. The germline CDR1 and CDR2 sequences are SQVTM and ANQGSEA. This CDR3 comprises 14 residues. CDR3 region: CSVDARGGTGELFF. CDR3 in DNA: TGCAGCGTTGACGCGCGGGGGGGCACCGGGGAGCTGTTTTTT.

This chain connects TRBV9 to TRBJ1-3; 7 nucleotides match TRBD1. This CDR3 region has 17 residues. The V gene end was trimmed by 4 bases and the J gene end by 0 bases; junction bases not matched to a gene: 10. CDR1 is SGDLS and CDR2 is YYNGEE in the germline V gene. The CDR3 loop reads CASSYASQGSSGNTIYF. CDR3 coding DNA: TGTGCCAGCAGCTACGCCTCACAGGGGAGCTCTGGAAACACCATATATTTT.

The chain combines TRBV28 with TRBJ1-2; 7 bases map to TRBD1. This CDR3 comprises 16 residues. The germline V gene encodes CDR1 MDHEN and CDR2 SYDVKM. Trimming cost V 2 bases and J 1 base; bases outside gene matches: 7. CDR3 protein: CASSLQGGMINYGYTF. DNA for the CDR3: TGTGCCAGCAGTTTACAGGGGGGGATGATTAACTATGGCTACACCTTC.

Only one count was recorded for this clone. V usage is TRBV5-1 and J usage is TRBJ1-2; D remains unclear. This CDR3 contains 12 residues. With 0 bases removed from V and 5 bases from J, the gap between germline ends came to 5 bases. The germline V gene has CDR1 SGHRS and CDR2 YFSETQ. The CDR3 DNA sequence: TGCGCCAGCAGCTTGGAACAGTATGGCTACACCTTC. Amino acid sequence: CASSLEQYGYTF.

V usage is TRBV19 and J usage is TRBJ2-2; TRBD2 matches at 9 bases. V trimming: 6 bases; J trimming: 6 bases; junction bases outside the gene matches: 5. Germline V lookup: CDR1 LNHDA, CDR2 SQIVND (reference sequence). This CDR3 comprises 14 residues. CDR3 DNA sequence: TGTGCCAGTAGATCAGCGGGGGGAGCCGGGGAGCTGTTTTTT. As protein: CASRSAGGAGELFF. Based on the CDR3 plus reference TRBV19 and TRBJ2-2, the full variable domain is DGGITQSPKYLFRKEGQNVTLSCEQNLNHDAMYWYRQDPGQGLRLIYYSQIVNDFQKGDIAEGYSVSREKKESFPLTVTSAQKNPTAFYLCASRSAGGAGELFFGEGSRLTVL.

Written as DNA, the CDR3 is TGCGCCAGCAGCGACGGGACAGGGGGCCTCCCCAGTGGCTACACCTTC. Amino acid sequence: CASSDGTGGLPSGYTF. The genes are TRBV5-1 and TRBJ1-2; 12 bases are shared with TRBD1. V lost 4 bases to trimming and J lost 7 bases; unmatched junction nucleotides: 11. This CDR3 comprises 16 residues. CDR1 is SGHRS, CDR2 YFSETQ, per germline.

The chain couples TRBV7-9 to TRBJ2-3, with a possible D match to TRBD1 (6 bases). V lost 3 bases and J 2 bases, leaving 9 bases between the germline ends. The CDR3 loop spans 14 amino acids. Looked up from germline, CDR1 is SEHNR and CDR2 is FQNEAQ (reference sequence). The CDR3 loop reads CASSLWDNTDTQYF. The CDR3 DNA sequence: TGTGCCAGCAGCTTGTGGGACAACACAGATACGCAGTATTTT. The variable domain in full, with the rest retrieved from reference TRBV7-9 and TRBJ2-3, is DTGVSQNPRHKITKRGQNVTFRCDPISEHNRLYWYRQTLGQGPEFLTYFQNEAQLEKSRLLSDRFSAERPKGSFSTLEIQRTEQGDSAMYLCASSLWDNTDTQYFGPGTRLTVL.

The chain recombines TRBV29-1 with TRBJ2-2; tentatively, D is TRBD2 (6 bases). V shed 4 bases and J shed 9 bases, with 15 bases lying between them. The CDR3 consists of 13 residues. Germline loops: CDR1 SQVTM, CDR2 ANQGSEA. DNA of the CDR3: TGCAGCGTTGGCGGAGGGGTGGGGCGGGAGCTGTTTTTT. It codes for CSVGGGVGRELFF.

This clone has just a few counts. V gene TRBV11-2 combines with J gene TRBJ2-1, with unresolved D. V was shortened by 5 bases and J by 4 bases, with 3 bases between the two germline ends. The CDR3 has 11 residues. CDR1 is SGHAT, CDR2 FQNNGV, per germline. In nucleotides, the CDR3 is TGTGCCAGCAGCCAGTACAATGAGCAGTTCTTC. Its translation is CASSQYNEQFF.

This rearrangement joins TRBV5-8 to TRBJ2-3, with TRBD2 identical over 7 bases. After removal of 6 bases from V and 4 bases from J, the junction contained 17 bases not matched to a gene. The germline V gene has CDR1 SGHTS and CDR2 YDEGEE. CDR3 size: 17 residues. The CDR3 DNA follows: TGTGCCAGCAAATCTCCCCTCGGCGGGGGTTGGGCAGATACGCAGTATTTT. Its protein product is CASKSPLGGGWADTQYF. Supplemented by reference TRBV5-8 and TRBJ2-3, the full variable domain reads EAGVTQSPTHLIKTRGQQATLRCSPISGHTSVYWYQQALGLGLQFLLWYDEGEERNRGNFPPRFSGRQFPNYSSELNVNALELEDSALYLCASKSPLGGGWADTQYFGPGTRLTVL.

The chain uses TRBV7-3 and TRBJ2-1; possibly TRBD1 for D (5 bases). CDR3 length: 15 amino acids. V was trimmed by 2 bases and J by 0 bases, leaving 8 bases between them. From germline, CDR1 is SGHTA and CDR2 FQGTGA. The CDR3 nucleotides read TGTGCCAGCAGCTTAGAAGGGGACTCCTACAATGAGCAGTTCTTC. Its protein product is CASSLEGDSYNEQFF.

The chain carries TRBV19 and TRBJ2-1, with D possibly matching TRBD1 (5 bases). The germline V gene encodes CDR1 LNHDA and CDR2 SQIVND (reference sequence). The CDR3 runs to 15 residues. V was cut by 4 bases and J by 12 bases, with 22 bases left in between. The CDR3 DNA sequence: TGTGCCAGTAGTACCGGGTCCGGAGACAGACAACGGCAGTTCTTC. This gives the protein CASSTGSGDRQRQFF.

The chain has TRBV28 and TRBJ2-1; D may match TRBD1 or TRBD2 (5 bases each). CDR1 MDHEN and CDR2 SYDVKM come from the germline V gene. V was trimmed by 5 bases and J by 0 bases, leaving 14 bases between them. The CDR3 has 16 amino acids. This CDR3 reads CASSPMRGSSYNEQFF. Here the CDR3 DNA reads TGTGCCAGCAGTCCCATGAGGGGAAGCTCCTACAATGAGCAGTTCTTC.

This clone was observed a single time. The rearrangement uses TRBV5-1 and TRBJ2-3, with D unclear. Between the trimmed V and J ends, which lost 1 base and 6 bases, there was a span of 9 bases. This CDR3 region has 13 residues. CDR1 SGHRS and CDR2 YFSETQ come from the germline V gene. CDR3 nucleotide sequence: TGCGCCAGCAGCTTGTGGTATGGGGATACGCAGTATTTT. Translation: CASSLWYGDTQYF. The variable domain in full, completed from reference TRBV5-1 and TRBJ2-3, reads KAGVTQTPRYLIKTRGQQVTLSCSPISGHRSVSWYQQTPGQGLQFLFEYFSETQRNKGNFPGRFSGRQFSNSRSEMNVSTLELGDSALYLCASSLWYGDTQYFGPGTRLTVL.

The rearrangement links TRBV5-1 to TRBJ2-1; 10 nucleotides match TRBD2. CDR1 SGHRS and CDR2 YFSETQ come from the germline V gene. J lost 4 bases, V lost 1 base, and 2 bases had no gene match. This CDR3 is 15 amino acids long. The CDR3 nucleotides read TGCGCCAGCAGCTTGAGTAGCGGGGGGTACAATGAGCAGTTCTTC. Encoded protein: CASSLSSGGYNEQFF. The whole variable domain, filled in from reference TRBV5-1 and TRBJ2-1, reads KAGVTQTPRYLIKTRGQQVTLSCSPISGHRSVSWYQQTPGQGLQFLFEYFSETQRNKGNFPGRFSGRQFSNSRSEMNVSTLELGDSALYLCASSLSSGGYNEQFFGPGTRLTVL.

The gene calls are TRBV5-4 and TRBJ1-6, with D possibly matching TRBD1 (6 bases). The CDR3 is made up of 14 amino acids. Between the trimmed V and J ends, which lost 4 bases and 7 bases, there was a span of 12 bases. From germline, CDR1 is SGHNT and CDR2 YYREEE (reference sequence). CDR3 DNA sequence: TGTGCCAGCAGCCTGGACAGACGGAATTCACCCCTCCACTTT. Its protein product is CASSLDRRNSPLHF.